This paragraph reports one T cell receptor beta chain. Its antigen is unknown. No qualities accompany the bases; no much larger clone lies one base away. According to the germline V gene (reference sequence), CDR1 reads SEHNR and CDR2 reads FQNEAQ. The CDR3 contains 18 residues, cysteine and phenylalanine counted. Left in the record is the CDR3 DNA by itself, 54 bases read in frame from the first base. Unmatched junction bases come to 14, with V trimmed by 4 bases and J by 0 bases. Each collaborating institution followed its own protocols to collect whole blood in K2EDTA tubes. For TCRbeta analysis, collaborators shipped samples as frozen whole blood, isolated PBMCs, or DNA extracted from either of those sample types. These data are taken from a study of blood T cell repertoires in COVID-19 (dated by TCRdb to the early 2020s). With respect to the entire study: The collaborator samples originated in the United States, Italy and Spain and spanned the acute and convalescent phases of COVID-19. Where HLA class I and class II types were available, the types were taken from metadata supplied by the sample provider, not from assay-based typing. The samples were drawn from two sources: the first 160 participants of the ongoing ImmuneRACE study, and 1,200 or so subjects contributed by 6 global collaborators. The prospective study material was composed of cDNA or gDNA derived from T cells, B-cell-depleted T cells, or PBMCs. The sample metadata nearly always contained a de-identified subject ID, COVID-19 status, age in years and sex. The repertoires were released in a freely available public database intended as a resource for research on the immune response to SARS-CoV-2. Subjects who had been exposed to COVID-19, were actively infected with it, or had recovered from it provided the deeply sampled blood TCRbeta repertoires that made up the dataset. The study at large found these results: The amount of clinical and demographic metadata varied by source and participant and was provided uncurated.

TCRbeta CDR3 regions were amplified from genomic DNA using the immunoSEQ Assay, a bias-controlled multiplex PCR. In the authors' own workflow: Nucleated cell counts per sample were estimated from amplification of reference gene primers within the assay. To quantify the absolute abundance of each unique TCRbeta CDR3 rearrangement, sequence reads were collapsed and filtered. For each sample, productive Simpson clonality was calculated as the square root of Simpson's diversity index over productive rearrangements. Entries here come from immuneACCESS through TCRdb and include only in-frame sequences with V and J called. Some clones fail to appear in such tables; in the studies checked, an unresolved V gene covers under half of the shortfall, and the cause of the remainder is unknown. The DNA gave D and trimming, while V, J and clone size come from that table. This sample comprises fewer than 80,000 clones, about 92% of them detected only once. The ten largest clones take up around a sixth of the sample.

The source is a woman of 80 years or more with active or convalescent COVID-19. The sample was peripheral blood. The sequence joins TRBV7-9 to TRBJ1-2, and 7 junctional nucleotides match TRBD1. The bases are TGTGCCAGCAGCTCAAGGAGGGACAGCCTGCGAGCTAACTATGGCTACACCTTC. The resulting protein is CASSSRRDSLRANYGYTF.